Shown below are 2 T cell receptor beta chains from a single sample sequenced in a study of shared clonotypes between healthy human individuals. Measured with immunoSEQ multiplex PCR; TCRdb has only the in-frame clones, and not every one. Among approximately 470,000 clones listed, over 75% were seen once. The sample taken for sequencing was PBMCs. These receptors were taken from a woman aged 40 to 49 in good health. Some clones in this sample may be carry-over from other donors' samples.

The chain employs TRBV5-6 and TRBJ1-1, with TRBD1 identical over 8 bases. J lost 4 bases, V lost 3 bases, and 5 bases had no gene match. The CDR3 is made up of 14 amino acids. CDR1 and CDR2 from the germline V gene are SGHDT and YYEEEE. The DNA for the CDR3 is TGTGCCAGCAGCTCCGACAGGGGCCTCACTGAAGCTTTCTTT. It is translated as CASSSDRGLTEAFF.

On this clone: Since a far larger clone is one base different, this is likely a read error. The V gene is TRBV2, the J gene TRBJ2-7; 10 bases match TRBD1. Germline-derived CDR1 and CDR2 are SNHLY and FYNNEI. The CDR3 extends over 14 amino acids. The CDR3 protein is CASRGQGLGWEQHF. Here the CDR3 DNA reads TGTGCCAGCCGGGGACAGGGGCTTGGTTGGGAGCAGCACTTC.